This T cell receptor beta chain is from a study of blood T cell repertoires in COVID-19. About the study: Samples came from the United States, Italy and Spain, spanning acute and convalescent COVID-19. PBMCs, B-cell-depleted T cells, or T cells were the source of the cDNA or gDNA that made up the material.

How the authors handled the data: Estimates of nucleated cell counts were drawn from the amplification of reference gene primers. Clones were read by immunoSEQ multiplex PCR, and TCRdb kept only the in-frame ones, dropping some. That table gives V, J and clone size, and the DNA gave D and trimming. The sample has 250,000 to 300,000 clones, approximately 90% seen once; the top ten hold about 5%. V was cut by 5 bases and J by 8 bases, with 18 bases left in between. CDR3 length equals 15 residues. From germline, CDR1 is MNHEY and CDR2 SVGAGI. Material: peripheral blood. V is TRBV6-5 and J is TRBJ1-4; D may be TRBD1 (6 bases). This TCR derives from a man aged 35 to 55 with acute or convalescent COVID-19. The CDR3 coding sequence is TGTGCCAGCAGTCCCCGGGGAGGGGGTTACGAAAAACTGTTTTTT. Translation: CASSPRGGGYEKLFF.